This entry concerns a single TCR beta chain. What it recognizes is unknown. Sequencing was performed with immunoSEQ multiplex PCR; in TCRdb, only in-frame clones are kept and a portion is missing. The table has fewer than 150,000 clones, roughly 91% seen once. Germline CDR1 KGHSH, CDR2 LQKENI. V shed 2 bases, J shed 4 bases, and the junction held 10 bases outside the gene matches. This CDR3 has 16 amino acids. Time point described: blood 2 weeks post-SBRT. Treatment here: 15 Gy SBRT to primary tumor, nephrectomy 4 weeks later. This entry is derived from a study of radiation and T cells in renal cell carcinoma. Study overall: Nephrectomy followed 15 Gy stereotactic body radiation by 4 weeks.

General study findings and limits: Without pretreatment biopsies, baseline tumor clonotype presence was undetermined.

The rearrangement links TRBV18 to TRBJ1-2, with 7 bases that match TRBD1. The sample consisted of blood, taken from a patient whose treatment included radiotherapy and nephrectomy. The TCR was taken from a woman in her seventies with renal cell carcinoma. The CDR3, as DNA: TGTGCCAGCTCACCAAGACAGGGCGGCAACCTCTATGGCTACACCTTC. This sequence encodes CASSPRQGGNLYGYTF.